The clone carrying this T cell receptor beta chain was found many times. The CDR3 sequence is 14 residues long. Germline assignment: CDR1 KGHSH and CDR2 LQKENI. Trimming at V came to 5 bases and at J to 7 bases, leaving 9 bases not matched to a gene. Time point described: sample taken at primary tumor resection. Samples were obtained from some 72 donors, all untreated early-stage non-small cell lung cancer patients. Whole RNA came from tumor, nontumor lung or frozen PBMC and was sequenced without being sorted. The data were taken from a study of spatial heterogeneity in lung cancer. One entry per CDR3 protein results from TCRdb running MiXCR on the 5' RACE reads. The sample has roughly 79,000 distinct CDR3 sequences; approximately 8% are singletons.

The chain uses TRBV18 and TRBJ1-2; the match to TRBD1 covers 8 bases. This TCR derives from a male donor with early-stage non-small cell lung cancer. Sequenced here: PBMCs, sampled at surgery. CDR3 sequence: CASSSDRGVFGYTF. Written as DNA, the CDR3 is TGTGCCAGCTCATCCGACAGGGGAGTCTTTGGCTACACCTTC.